The clone carrying this T cell receptor beta chain was seen a few times. Its antigen is not known. The source of the sample is a study of T cells after yellow fever vaccination. TCRdb recomputed calls from the 5' RACE reads with MiXCR, one row per CDR3 protein. This table holds about 320,000 distinct CDR3 sequences, under 15% found once. Findings and limits, study-wide: Post-booster reappearance was seen for most primary-vaccination clones (just under 97% CD4, around 88% CD8). Overall, a small share of clonotypes was seen in both CD4 and CD8 compartments. The secondary response was weaker but peaked faster, day 5 versus 15.

This receptor was obtained from a man younger than 35 who received the YFV17D yellow fever vaccine. Specimen: CD4+ T cells sorted from PBMCs, collected 15 days after the yellow fever booster vaccination.

The CDR3, as DNA: TGCGCCAGCAGCCCCGGGTGGCAGGGTGGCGAAAAACTGTTTTTT. Translation gives CASSPGWQGGEKLFF. This sequence joins TRBV4-3 and TRBJ1-4; D is perhaps TRBD1 (5 bases). Trimming removed 4 bases from V and 8 bases from J, with 17 bases in between. The CDR3 extends over 15 amino acids. The germline V gene encodes CDR1 LGHNA and CDR2 YSLEER.